This TCR beta chain was sequenced in a study of T cell repertoires in cytomegalovirus infection. About the study: Both recently identified HLA-C-restricted and well-studied HLA-B-restricted CMV epitopes were used in the study. A matching HLA type, together with CMV infection, was signaled by public TCR beta signatures.

TCRdb re-called the reads through MiXCR, storing one row per CDR3 protein. This table holds approximately 770,000 distinct CDR3 sequences, around 29% found once. Trimming removed 2 bases from V and 4 bases from J, with 9 bases in between. Germline V gives CDR1 KGHSH, CDR2 LQKENI. The CDR3 is 15 amino acids. This clonotype has a handful of counts. Its antigen is not known. Overall study findings and caveats: The cumulative frequency of public TCR beta families distinguished individuals who carried CMV together with the relevant HLA. Clonotypes of TCR beta that were HLA-C-restricted and CMV-specific dominated the ex vivo response.

The origin of this receptor is a human donor in good health (CMV status not recorded). Some clones in this sample may be carry-over from other donors' samples. The specimen comprised cultured CD8+ T cells from PBMCs, sampled from culture after CMV antigen stimulation. The chain is built from TRBV18 and TRBJ1-6; a weak D match, TRBD1 (5 bases). The CDR3, as DNA: TGTGCCAGCTCACCATCCAGGGAATATAATTCACCCCTCCACTTT. It yields the protein CASSPSREYNSPLHF.